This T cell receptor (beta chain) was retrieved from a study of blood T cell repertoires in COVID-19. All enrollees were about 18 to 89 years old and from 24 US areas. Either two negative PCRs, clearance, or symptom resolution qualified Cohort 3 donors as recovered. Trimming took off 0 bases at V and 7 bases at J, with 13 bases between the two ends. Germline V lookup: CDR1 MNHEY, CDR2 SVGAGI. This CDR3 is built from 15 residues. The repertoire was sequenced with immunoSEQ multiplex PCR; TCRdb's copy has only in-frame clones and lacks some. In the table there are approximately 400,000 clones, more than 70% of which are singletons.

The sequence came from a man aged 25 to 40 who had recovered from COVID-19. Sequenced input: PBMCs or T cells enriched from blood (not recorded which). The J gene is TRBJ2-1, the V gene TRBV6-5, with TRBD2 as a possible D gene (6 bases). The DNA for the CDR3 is TGTGCCAGCAGTTACTCGGGTTCAGGGAGGAATGAGCAGTTCTTC. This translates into CASSYSGSGRNEQFF.